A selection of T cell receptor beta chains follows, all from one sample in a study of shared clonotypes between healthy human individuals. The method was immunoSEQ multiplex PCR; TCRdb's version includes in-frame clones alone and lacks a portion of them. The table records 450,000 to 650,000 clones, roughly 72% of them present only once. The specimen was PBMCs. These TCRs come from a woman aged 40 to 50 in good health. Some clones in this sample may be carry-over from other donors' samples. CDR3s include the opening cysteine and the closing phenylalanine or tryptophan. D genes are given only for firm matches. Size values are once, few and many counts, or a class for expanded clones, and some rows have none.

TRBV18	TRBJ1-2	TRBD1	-	CASSSAGQGTFGYTF	TGTGCCAGCTCGTCCGCGGGACAGGGAACCTTCGGCTACACCTTC
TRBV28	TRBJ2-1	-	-	CASSLPQWGEQFF	TGTGCCAGCAGTTTACCCCAGTGGGGGGAGCAGTTCTTC
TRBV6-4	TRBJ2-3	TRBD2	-	CASSREAGGALDTQYF	TGTGCCAGCAGTAGAGAAGCGGGAGGGGCATTGGATACGCAGTATTTT
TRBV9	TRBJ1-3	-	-	CASSVATSRTDSGNTIYF	TGTGCCAGCAGCGTAGCTACGTCGAGGACGGACTCTGGAAACACCATATATTTT
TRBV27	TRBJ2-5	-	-	CASRLLGQETQYF	TGTGCCAGCAGACTACTAGGACAAGAGACCCAGTACTTC
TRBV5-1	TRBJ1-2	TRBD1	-	CASSRAETGGSNYGYTF	TGCGCCAGCAGCCGCGCTGAGACAGGGGGGTCCAACTATGGCTACACCTTC
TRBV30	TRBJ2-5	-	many	CAWRTSGQRLTQYF	TGTGCCTGGAGGACGTCGGGACAAAGGCTGACCCAGTACTTC
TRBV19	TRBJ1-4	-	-	CASSAPGTVNEKLFF	TGTGCCAGTAGTGCTCCCGGGACGGTGAATGAAAAACTGTTTTTT
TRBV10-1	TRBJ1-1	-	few	CASSPTLGAEAFF	TGCGCCAGCAGCCCCACGTTGGGGGCTGAAGCTTTCTTT
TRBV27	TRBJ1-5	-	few	CASSLLAGSNQPQHF	TGTGCCAGCAGTTTATTGGCAGGGAGCAATCAGCCCCAGCATTTT
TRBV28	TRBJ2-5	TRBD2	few	CASSVASGRPETQYF	TGTGCCAGCAGCGTGGCTAGCGGGAGGCCGGAGACCCAGTACTTC
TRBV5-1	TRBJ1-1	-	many	CASSFNQNTEAFF	TGCGCCAGCAGCTTCAATCAGAACACTGAAGCTTTCTTT
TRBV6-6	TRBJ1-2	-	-	CASSPGQDYGYTF	TGTGCCAGCAGCCCGGGACAAGACTATGGCTACACCTTC
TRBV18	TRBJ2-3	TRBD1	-	CASSPSRGTGTDTQYF	TGTGCCAGCTCACCATCGAGAGGGACAGGCACAGATACGCAGTATTTT